This TCR beta chain was observed in a study of T cells in placental villitis. For context, the study as a whole: To test an allograft-versus-infection hypothesis, the study compared placental TCR-beta repertoires across three groups: villitis of unknown etiology, unaffected controls matched for gestational age, and infectious villitis. What the authors observed across the whole study: Small amounts of decidua were contained in the paraffin blocks, so some of the captured T cells, especially in controls, may have been decidual rather than villous infiltrates. With bulk tissue sequencing, helper, regulatory or cytotoxic T cells could not be distinguished, nor could maternal versus fetal T cells, and gamma-delta receptors were excluded. CMV-specific clone frequencies were lower in villitis of unknown etiology than in infectious CMV cases (roughly 0.00093 vs 0.011), and villitis of unknown etiology did not differ from controls on this measure.

Concerning this clone itself: The clone's antigen remains unknown. No clone much larger than this one lies a single base away; base qualities are absent.

V gives up 5 bases and J gives up 2 bases, and the segment between their germline ends measures 13 bases. Measured from the cysteine to the phenylalanine, the CDR3 is 14 residues long. CDR3 DNA is the only sequence kept; it has 42 bases, read in frame from the first base. The germline V gene (reference sequence) specifies MNHNY as CDR1 and SVGAGI as CDR2. Amplification of TCR-beta CDR3 regions from genomic DNA was performed with the immunoSEQ v4 bias-controlled multiplex PCR assay, which was run blinded to group allocation. Reference gene primers were added alongside TCR-beta primers to estimate nucleated cell and T cell quantities per sample. Sequencing of the libraries was performed on an Illumina MiSeq with a 100-cycle paired-end protocol. Turning to the authors' computational methods: The immunoSEQ Analyzer software was used to calculate diversity and richness, with richness measured by iChao1 and clonality based on Pielou evenness and Shannon diversity (range 0-1, where higher values mean less diversity). CDR3 amino acid sequences together with V/J genes were queried against VDJdb for CMV, EBV and influenza A specificities, with confidence 3 and substitution 2 applied. TCR-beta amino acid clonotype overlap between villitis of unknown etiology, infectious villitis and control repertoires was assessed with the Morisita-Horn index. Drawn from immuneACCESS, this table holds only the in-frame rearrangements with V and J called that TCRdb kept. Clones are partly lost; checked studies trace under half to an unresolved V gene and leave the rest unexplained. V, J and clone size were drawn from that table, and D and trimming were deduced from the DNA. This sample gives 6,300 or so clones in total; around 80% of them show up just once. The ten largest clones take up roughly 9.1% of the sample.

The five infectious villitis placentae, four with confirmed cytomegalovirus and one with Toxoplasma gondii, were included without being matched to the other groups. Mothers with infectious villitis were younger, had smaller fetuses, and delivered preterm or experienced intrauterine demise in a couple of cases. Placentae were collected after delivery and examined grossly and histologically before archival tissue was selected. Five 10-micron scrolls were cut from each FFPE block, and DNA was isolated using the AllPrep DNA/RNA FFPE Tissue kit. DNA concentration and purity were evaluated by NanoDrop, whereas RNA quality was assessed on a Bioanalyzer.

Input material: placental tissue containing maternal and fetal cells. The chain employs TRBV6-6 and TRBJ2-7, with the D call perhaps TRBD1 or TRBD2, as 5 bases match in each case. The sequence was obtained from a human patient with infectious villitis; the placental T cells may come from both mother and fetus. Here is the DNA: TGTGCCAGCAGTCAAGCCGGGACCGCCTACGAGCAGTACTTC. Its amino acids are CASSQAGTAYEQYF.